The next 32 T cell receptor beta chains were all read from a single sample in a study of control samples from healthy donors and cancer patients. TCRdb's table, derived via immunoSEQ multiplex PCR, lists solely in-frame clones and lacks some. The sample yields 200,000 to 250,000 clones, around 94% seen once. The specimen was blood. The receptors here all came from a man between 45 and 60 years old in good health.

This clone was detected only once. The DNA of the CDR3 is TGTGCCAGCAGCCGTTCCGGGACAGGGAATCAGCCCCAGCATTTT. It specifies CASSRSGTGNQPQHF. The chain employs TRBV6-5 and TRBJ1-5; 9 nucleotides align to TRBD1. The CDR3 spans 15 residues. Germline CDR1 MNHEY, CDR2 SVGAGI. With V trimmed by 6 bases and J by 4 bases, 7 bases remained unmatched.

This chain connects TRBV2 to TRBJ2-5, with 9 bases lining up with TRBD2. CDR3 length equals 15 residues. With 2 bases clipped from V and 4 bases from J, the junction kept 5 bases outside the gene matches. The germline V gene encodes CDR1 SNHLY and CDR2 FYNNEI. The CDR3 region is CASSEMASGAETQYF. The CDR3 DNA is TGTGCCAGCAGTGAAATGGCTAGCGGGGCAGAGACCCAGTACTTC. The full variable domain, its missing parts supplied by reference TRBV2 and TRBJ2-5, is EPEVTQTPSHQVTQMGQEVILRCVPISNHLYFYWYRQILGQKVEFLVSFYNNEISEKSEIFDDQFSVERPDGSNFTLKIRSTKLEDSAMYFCASSEMASGAETQYFGPGTRLLVL.

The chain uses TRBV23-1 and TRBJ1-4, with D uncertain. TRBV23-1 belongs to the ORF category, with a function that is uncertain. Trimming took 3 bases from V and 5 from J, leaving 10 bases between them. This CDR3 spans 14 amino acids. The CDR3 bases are TGCGCCAGCAGTCACATTTACACAAATGAAAAACTGTTTTTT. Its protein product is CASSHIYTNEKLFF.

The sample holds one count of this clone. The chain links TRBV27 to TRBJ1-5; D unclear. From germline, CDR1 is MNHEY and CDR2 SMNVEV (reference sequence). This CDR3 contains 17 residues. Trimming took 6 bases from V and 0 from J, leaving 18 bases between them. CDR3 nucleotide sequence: TGTGCCAGCAGGGGGAGCTCCGTAGCTGTTAGCAATCAGCCCCAGCATTTT. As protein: CASRGSSVAVSNQPQHF.

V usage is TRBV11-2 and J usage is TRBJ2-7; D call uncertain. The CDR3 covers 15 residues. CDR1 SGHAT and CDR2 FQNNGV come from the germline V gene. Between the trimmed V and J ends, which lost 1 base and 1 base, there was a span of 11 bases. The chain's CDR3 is CASSLGPADSYEQYF. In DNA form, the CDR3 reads TGTGCCAGCAGCTTAGGGCCAGCCGATTCCTACGAGCAGTACTTC.

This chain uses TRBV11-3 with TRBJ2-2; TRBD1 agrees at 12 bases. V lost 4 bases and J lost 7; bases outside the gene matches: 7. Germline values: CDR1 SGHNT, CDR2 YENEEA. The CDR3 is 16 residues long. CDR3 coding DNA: TGTGCCAGCAGCTCCCGGGACAGGGGGCTGGGCGGGGAGCTGTTTTTT. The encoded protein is CASSSRDRGLGGELFF.

The CDR3 coding sequence is TGTGCCACCGCTTTTGAGGGGGGCGAGACCAAAAACATTCAGTACTTC. Its protein is CATAFEGGETKNIQYF. The V and J genes are TRBV10-3 and TRBJ2-4; D could derive from TRBD1 or TRBD2 (6 bases each). Germline loops: CDR1 ENHRY, CDR2 SYGVKD. There are 16 residues in the CDR3. V lost 10 bases and J lost 2, with 21 bases in between.

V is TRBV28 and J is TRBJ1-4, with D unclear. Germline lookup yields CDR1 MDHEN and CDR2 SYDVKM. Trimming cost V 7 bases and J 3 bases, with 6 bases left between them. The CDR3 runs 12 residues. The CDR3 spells CASKGSNEKLFF. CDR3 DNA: TGTGCCAGCAAAGGGTCTAATGAAAAACTGTTTTTT. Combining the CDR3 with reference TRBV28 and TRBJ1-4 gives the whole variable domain DVKVTQSSRYLVKRTGEKVFLECVQDMDHENMFWYRQDPGLGLRLIYFSYDVKMKEKGDIPEGYSVSREKKERFSLILESASTNQTSMYLCASKGSNEKLFFGSGTQLSVL.

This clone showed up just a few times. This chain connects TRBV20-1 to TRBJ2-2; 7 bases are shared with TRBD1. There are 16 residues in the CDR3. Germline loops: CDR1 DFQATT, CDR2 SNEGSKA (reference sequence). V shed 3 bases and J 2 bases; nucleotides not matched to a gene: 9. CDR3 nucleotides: TGCAGTGCTAGTGCATCCGGGACAGTCAACACCGGGGAGCTGTTTTTT. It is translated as CSASASGTVNTGELFF.

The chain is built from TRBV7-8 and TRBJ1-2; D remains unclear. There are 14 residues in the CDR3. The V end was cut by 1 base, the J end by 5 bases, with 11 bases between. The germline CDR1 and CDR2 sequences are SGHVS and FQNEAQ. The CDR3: CASSLVLGGYGYTF. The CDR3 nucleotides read TGTGCCAGCAGCTTAGTATTGGGAGGATATGGCTACACCTTC.

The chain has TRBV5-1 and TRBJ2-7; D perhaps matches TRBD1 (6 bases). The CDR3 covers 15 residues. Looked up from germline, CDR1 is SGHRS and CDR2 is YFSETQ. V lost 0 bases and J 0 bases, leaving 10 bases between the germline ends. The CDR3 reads CASSLEGHYSYEQYF. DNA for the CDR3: TGCGCCAGCAGCTTGGAGGGACACTACTCCTACGAGCAGTACTTC.

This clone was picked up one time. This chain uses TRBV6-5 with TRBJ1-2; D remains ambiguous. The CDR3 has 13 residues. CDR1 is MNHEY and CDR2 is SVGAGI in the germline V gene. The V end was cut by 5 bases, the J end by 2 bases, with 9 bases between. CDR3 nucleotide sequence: TGTGCCAGCAGTAGAACGGAGAACTATGGCTACACCTTC. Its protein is CASSRTENYGYTF.

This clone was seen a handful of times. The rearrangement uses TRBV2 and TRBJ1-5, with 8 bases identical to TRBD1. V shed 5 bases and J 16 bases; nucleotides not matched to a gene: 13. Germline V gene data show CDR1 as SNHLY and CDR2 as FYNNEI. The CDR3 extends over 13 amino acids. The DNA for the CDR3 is TGTGCCAGCAGTTCAGGGACAGGCCCACCCCCCCATTTT. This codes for CASSSGTGPPPHF.

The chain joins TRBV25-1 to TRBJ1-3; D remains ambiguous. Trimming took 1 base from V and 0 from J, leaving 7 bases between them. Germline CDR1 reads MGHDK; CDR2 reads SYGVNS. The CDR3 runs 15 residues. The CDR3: CASSESGGSGNTIYF. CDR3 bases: TGTGCCAGCAGTGAATCGGGCGGCTCTGGAAACACCATATATTTT.

CDR3 sequence: CASSPDRVRGTEAFF. The CDR3 DNA reads as TGTGCCAGTAGTCCTGACAGGGTCAGGGGCACTGAAGCTTTCTTT. The genes are TRBV19 and TRBJ1-1; 7 bases are shared with TRBD1. This CDR3 is 15 amino acids long. From germline, CDR1 is LNHDA and CDR2 SQIVND (reference sequence). Trimming took 5 bases from V and 4 from J; bases not matched to a gene: 10. The variable domain in full, completed from reference TRBV19 and TRBJ1-1, reads DGGITQSPKYLFRKEGQNVTLSCEQNLNHDAMYWYRQDPGQGLRLIYYSQIVNDFQKGDIAEGYSVSREKKESFPLTVTSAQKNPTAFYLCASSPDRVRGTEAFFGQGTRLTVV.

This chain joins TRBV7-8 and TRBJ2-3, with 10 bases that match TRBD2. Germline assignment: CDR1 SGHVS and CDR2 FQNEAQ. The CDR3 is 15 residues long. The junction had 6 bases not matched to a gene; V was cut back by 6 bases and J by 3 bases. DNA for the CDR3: TGTGCCAGCAGTCCTCGGACTAGCGGAACAGATACGCAGTATTTT. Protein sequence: CASSPRTSGTDTQYF.

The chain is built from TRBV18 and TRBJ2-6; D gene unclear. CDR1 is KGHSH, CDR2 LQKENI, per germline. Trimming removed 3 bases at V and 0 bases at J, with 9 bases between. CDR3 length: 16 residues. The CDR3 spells CASSPIDNSGANVLTF. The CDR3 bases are TGTGCCAGCTCACCCATCGACAACTCTGGGGCCAACGTCCTGACTTTC.

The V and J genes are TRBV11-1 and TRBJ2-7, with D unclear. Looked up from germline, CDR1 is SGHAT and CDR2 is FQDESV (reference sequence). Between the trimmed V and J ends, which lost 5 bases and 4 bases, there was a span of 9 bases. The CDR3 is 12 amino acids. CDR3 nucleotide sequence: TGTGCCAGCAGCCCCCAAGGGTACGAGCAGTACGTC. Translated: CASSPQGYEQYV.

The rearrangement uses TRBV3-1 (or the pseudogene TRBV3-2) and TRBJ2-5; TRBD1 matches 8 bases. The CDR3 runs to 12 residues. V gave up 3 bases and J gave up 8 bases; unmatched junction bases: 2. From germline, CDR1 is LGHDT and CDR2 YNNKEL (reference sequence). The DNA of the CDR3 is TGTGCCAGCAGCCAGGACAGGGTCACCCAGTACTTC. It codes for CASSQDRVTQYF.

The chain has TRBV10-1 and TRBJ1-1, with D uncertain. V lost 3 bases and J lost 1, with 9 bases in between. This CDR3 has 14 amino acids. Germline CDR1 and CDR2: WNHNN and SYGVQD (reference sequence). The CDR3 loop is CASSDTAGNTEAFF. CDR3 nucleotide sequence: TGCGCCAGCAGTGATACCGCCGGGAACACTGAAGCTTTCTTT.

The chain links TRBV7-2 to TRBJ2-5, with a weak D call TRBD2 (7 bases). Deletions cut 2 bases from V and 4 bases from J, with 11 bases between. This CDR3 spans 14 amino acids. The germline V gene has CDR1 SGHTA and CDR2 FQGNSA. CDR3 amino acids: CASSLRGGLETQYF. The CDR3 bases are TGTGCCAGCAGCTTAAGGGGGGGATTAGAGACCCAGTACTTC.

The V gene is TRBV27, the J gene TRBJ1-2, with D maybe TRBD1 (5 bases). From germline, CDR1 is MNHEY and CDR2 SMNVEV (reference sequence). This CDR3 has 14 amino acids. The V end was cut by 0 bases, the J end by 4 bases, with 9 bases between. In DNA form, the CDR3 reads TGTGCCAGCAGTTTATCCACAGGTGGCTATGGCTACACCTTC. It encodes CASSLSTGGYGYTF.

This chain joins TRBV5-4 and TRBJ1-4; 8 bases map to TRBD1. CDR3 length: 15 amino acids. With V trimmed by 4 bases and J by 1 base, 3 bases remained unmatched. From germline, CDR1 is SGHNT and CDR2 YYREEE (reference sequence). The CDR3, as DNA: TGTGCCAGCAGCATTACAGGGGGAACTAATGAAAAACTGTTTTTT. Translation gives CASSITGGTNEKLFF.

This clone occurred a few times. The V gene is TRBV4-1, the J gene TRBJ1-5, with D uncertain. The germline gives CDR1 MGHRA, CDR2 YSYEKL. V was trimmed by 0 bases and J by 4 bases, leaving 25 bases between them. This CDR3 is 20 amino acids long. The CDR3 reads CASSQDLLSRSSRFNQPQHF. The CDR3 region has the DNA TGCGCCAGCAGCCAAGATCTTTTGTCCAGGTCCTCGAGATTTAATCAGCCCCAGCATTTT.

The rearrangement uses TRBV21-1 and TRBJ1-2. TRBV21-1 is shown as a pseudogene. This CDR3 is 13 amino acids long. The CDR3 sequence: CASSQNRPGGYTF. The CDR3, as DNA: TGTGCCAGCAGCCAAAACAGACCGGGTGGCTACACCTTC.

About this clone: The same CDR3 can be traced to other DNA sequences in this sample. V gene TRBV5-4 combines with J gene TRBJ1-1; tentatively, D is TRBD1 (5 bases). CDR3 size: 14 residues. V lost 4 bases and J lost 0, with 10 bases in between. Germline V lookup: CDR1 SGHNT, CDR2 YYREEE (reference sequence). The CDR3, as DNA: TGTGCCAGCAGCCGAGACAGCTTGAACACTGAAGCTTTCTTT. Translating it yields CASSRDSLNTEAFF.

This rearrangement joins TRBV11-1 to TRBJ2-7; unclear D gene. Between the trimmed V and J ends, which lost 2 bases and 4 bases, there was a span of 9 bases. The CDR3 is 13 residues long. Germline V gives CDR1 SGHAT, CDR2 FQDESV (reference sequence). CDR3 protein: CASSLLAGYEQYV. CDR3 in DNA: TGTGCCAGCAGCTTACTCGCCGGTTACGAGCAGTACGTC.

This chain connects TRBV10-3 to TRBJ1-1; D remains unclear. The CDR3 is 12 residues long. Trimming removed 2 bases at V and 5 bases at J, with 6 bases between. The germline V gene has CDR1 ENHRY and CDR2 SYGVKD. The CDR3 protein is CAISEQKTEAFF. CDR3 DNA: TGTGCCATCAGTGAGCAGAAGACTGAAGCTTTCTTT.

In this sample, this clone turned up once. The CDR3 sequence is CASSRSGGASYEQYF. In nucleotides, the CDR3 is TGTGCCAGCTCACGATCTGGGGGGGCCTCCTACGAGCAGTACTTC. This chain uses TRBV7-9 with TRBJ2-7; TRBD2 is a possible D gene (7 bases). Trimming removed 8 bases from V and 0 bases from J, with 17 bases in between. CDR1 and CDR2 from the germline V gene are SEHNR and FQNEAQ (reference sequence). The CDR3 covers 15 residues.

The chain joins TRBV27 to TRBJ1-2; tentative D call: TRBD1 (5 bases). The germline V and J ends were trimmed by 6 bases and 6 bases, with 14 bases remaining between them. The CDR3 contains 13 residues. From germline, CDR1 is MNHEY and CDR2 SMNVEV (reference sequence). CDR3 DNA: TGTGCCAGCAGCCATGGGGACCGGGATGGCTACACCTTC. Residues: CASSHGDRDGYTF.

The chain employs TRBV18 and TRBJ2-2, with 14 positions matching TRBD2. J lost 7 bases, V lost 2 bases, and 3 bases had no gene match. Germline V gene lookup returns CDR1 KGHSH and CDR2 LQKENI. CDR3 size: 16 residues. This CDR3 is CASSPGLAGGGGELFF. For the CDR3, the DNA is TGTGCCAGCTCACCAGGACTAGCGGGGGGCGGCGGGGAGCTGTTTTTT.

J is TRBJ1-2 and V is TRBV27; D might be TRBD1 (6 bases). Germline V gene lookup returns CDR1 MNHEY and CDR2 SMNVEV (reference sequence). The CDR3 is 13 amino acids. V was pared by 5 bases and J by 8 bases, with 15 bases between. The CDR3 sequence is CASSLRGAWGYTF. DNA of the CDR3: TGTGCCAGCAGTCTACGGGGGGCCTGGGGCTACACCTTC.